This T cell receptor beta chain was retrieved from a study of cytomegalovirus exposure and HLA in healthy donors. Points from the study as a whole: In a later analysis, a missense DCLRE1C variant was linked to TCR beta V- and J-gene trimming.

Primers included in the PCR were 60 Vbeta and 13 Jbeta primers. Generated by immunoSEQ multiplex PCR, the TCRdb table keeps only in-frame clones and is missing some. Of 150,000 to 200,000 clones in the sample, over 65% were seen once. Turning to this clone: Its antigen is undetermined. A junction end diverges from the germline sequence, so it may reflect a read error.

Germline CDR1 reads SGHNT; CDR2 reads YYREEE (reference sequence). CDR3 size: 17 residues. The chain combines TRBV5-4 with TRBJ2-5, with D unclear. Sequencing was carried out using PBMCs. This TCR was sampled from a woman aged 25 to 39 in good health and CMV-seronegative. The chain's CDR3 is CASSLTASYSGKEAQYF. CDR3 in DNA: TGTGCCAGCAGCCTTACGGCTAGTTACTCGGGTAAAGAGGCCCAGTACTTC. Complete variable domain (other parts from reference TRBV5-4 and TRBJ2-5): ETGVTQSPTHLIKTRGQQVTLRCSSQSGHNTVSWYQQALGQGPQFIFQYYREEENGRGNFPPRFSGLQFPNYSSELNVNALELDDSALYLCASSLTASYSGKEAQYFGPGTRLLVL.